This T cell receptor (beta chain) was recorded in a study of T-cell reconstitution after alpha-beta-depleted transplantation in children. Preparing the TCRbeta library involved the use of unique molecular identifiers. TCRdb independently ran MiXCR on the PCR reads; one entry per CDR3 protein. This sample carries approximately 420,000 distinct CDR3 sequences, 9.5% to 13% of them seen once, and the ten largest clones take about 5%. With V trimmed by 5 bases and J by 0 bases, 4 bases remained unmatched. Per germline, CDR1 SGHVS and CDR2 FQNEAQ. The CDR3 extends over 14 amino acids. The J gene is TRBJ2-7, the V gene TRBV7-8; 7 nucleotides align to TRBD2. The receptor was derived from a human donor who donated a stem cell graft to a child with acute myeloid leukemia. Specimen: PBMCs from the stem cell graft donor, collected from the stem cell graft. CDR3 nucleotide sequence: TGTGCCAGCAGCACTAGCGCCTCCTCCTACGAGCAGTACTTC. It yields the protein CASSTSASSYEQYF.